Following are 25 T cell receptor beta chains from one sample sequenced in a study of blood T cell repertoires in COVID-19. Produced via immunoSEQ multiplex PCR; TCRdb's table is partial and in-frame only. The repertoire consists of fewer than 350,000 clones, with approximately 83% occurring once and the leading ten covering over 2%. Sequencing was done on a sample of PBMCs or T cells enriched from blood (not recorded which). The receptors were gathered from a man under 40 who had recovered from COVID-19.

The V call is TRBV4-2, the J call TRBJ1-5; D is perhaps TRBD1 (6 bases). Germline V lookup: CDR1 LGHNA, CDR2 YNFKEQ. The CDR3 totals 12 residues. Trimming took 7 bases from V and 9 from J, leaving 13 bases between them. The CDR3 protein is CASKGQGSPQHF. CDR3 DNA: TGTGCCAGCAAGGGGCAGGGGTCGCCCCAGCATTTT.

This sequence joins TRBV20-1 and TRBJ2-7; D might be TRBD1 (5 bases). V was clipped by 5 bases and J by 4 bases, with 9 bases between them. The CDR3 has 11 residues. The germline CDR1 and CDR2 sequences are DFQATT and SNEGSKA (reference sequence). The CDR3 protein is CSAQAGYEQYF. In DNA form, the CDR3 reads TGCAGTGCTCAGGCAGGGTACGAGCAGTACTTC.

V usage is TRBV10-2 and J usage is TRBJ2-2; D is undetermined. CDR1 and CDR2 (germline): WSHSY, SAAADI. The ends were cut back, 5 bases at V and 1 base at J, with 8 bases in the middle. The CDR3 runs 14 residues. In DNA form, the CDR3 reads TGCGCCAGCAGTCGCAGTCAGAACACCGGGGAGCTGTTTTTT. This sequence encodes CASSRSQNTGELFF.

This chain connects TRBV9 to TRBJ2-2; TRBD1 aligns across 8 bases. CDR3 size: 14 residues. J was trimmed by 4 bases and V by 3 bases; bases with no gene match: 2. CDR1 SGDLS and CDR2 YYNGEE come from the germline V gene. The CDR3 region is CASSAGGLTGELFF. The CDR3 DNA follows: TGTGCCAGCAGCGCAGGGGGCCTCACCGGGGAGCTGTTTTTT.

The chain recombines TRBV7-3 with TRBJ2-3, with 7 bases lining up with TRBD1. This CDR3 region has 15 residues. Germline V gene lookup returns CDR1 SGHTA and CDR2 FQGTGA. Trimming removed 5 bases from V and 2 bases from J; junction bases left unmatched: 7. The CDR3 DNA reads TGTGCCAGCAGCCTATCGGGGACAGTCACAGATACGCAGTATTTT. Translating it yields CASSLSGTVTDTQYF.

This sequence joins TRBV6-5 and TRBJ2-3; 9 nucleotides match TRBD1. This CDR3 has 15 amino acids. The germline V gene encodes CDR1 MNHEY and CDR2 SVGAGI. V was pared by 2 bases and J by 3 bases, with 3 bases of the junction left unmatched. CDR3 region: CASSYGQGRTDTQYF. The CDR3 nucleotides are TGTGCCAGCAGTTACGGACAGGGGAGGACAGATACGCAGTATTTT.

The gene calls are TRBV19 and TRBJ1-1; possible D gene TRBD1, 5 bases. CDR1 LNHDA and CDR2 SQIVND come from the germline V gene (reference sequence). The CDR3 totals 13 residues. Trimming took off 5 bases at V and 1 base at J, with 8 bases between the two ends. CDR3: CASSPTANTEAFF. In DNA form, the CDR3 reads TGTGCCAGTAGTCCGACAGCGAACACTGAAGCTTTCTTT.

This sequence joins TRBV4-1 and TRBJ2-3; 8 bases match TRBD2. V was clipped by 0 bases and J by 4 bases; unmatched bases: 21. The germline V gene has CDR1 MGHRA and CDR2 YSYEKL. The CDR3 has 21 amino acids. The CDR3 loop is CASSQELRIRSGGLRADTQYF. The CDR3 DNA reads TGCGCCAGCAGCCAAGAATTGAGGATAAGGAGCGGGGGCCTTCGTGCAGATACGCAGTATTTT.

The gene calls are TRBV28 and TRBJ1-2, with D possibly TRBD1 on 5 matching bases. The germline CDR1 and CDR2 sequences are MDHEN and SYDVKM. Trimming removed 2 bases at V and 5 bases at J, with 30 bases between. This CDR3 has 20 residues. This CDR3 reads CASSLRGVVADNLKQYGYTF. The CDR3 DNA follows: TGTGCCAGCAGTTTAAGGGGTGTAGTGGCAGATAACCTGAAACAATATGGCTACACCTTC.

This sequence joins TRBV5-5 and TRBJ1-5, with 7 bases that match TRBD1. Looked up from germline, CDR1 is SGHKS and CDR2 is YYEKEE (reference sequence). V was clipped by 1 base and J by 2 bases; unmatched bases: 0. The CDR3 length is 14 residues. The CDR3 sequence: CASSLTGGNQPQHF. CDR3 sequence (DNA): TGTGCCAGCAGCTTGACAGGGGGCAATCAGCCCCAGCATTTT. Filled out from reference TRBV5-5 and TRBJ1-5, the complete variable domain reads DAGVTQSPTHLIKTRGQQVTLRCSPISGHKSVSWYQQVLGQGPQFIFQYYEKEERGRGNFPDRFSARQFPNYSSELNVNALLLGDSALYLCASSLTGGNQPQHFGDGTRLSIL.

This clone was seen a handful of times. The CDR3 DNA follows: TGTGCCAGCAGTGTACCGGGGGGGCAGGAGAACACTGAAGCTTTCTTT. Translated: CASSVPGGQENTEAFF. The chain employs TRBV2 and TRBJ1-1, with D possibly TRBD1 on 6 matching bases. CDR1 is SNHLY and CDR2 is FYNNEI in the germline V gene. The CDR3 is 16 residues long. The V and J ends lost 4 bases and 1 base respectively, with 16 bases between them.

The V call is TRBV7-9, the J call TRBJ2-7; 9 bases align to TRBD2. V was pared by 5 bases and J by 5 bases, with 7 bases of the junction left unmatched. From germline, CDR1 is SEHNR and CDR2 FQNEAQ (reference sequence). CDR3 size: 14 residues. The CDR3 region is CASSLAGGLNEQYF. CDR3 nucleotide sequence: TGTGCCAGCAGCCTCGCGGGGGGGCTAAACGAGCAGTACTTC.

The gene calls are TRBV19 and TRBJ1-1; D remains ambiguous. The CDR3 contains 12 residues. In germline, CDR1 is LNHDA, CDR2 SQIVND (reference sequence). V shed 7 bases and J shed 1 base, with 7 bases lying between them. CDR3 sequence: CASTLWNTEAFF. The CDR3 DNA sequence: TGTGCCAGTACTCTTTGGAACACTGAAGCTTTCTTT.

The chain joins TRBV18 to TRBJ2-2; perhaps TRBD2 as D (5 bases). There are 13 residues in the CDR3. The germline CDR1 and CDR2 sequences are KGHSH and LQKENI. With 8 bases removed from V and 6 bases from J, the gap between germline ends came to 13 bases. CDR3 sequence reads: CASDTGVSGELFF. DNA for the CDR3: TGTGCCAGCGACACCGGGGTTTCCGGGGAGCTGTTTTTT.

The V call is TRBV7-8, the J call TRBJ1-1, with D unresolved. Per the germline V gene, CDR1 is SGHVS and CDR2 is FQNEAQ. The V and J ends lost 5 bases and 5 bases respectively, with 9 bases between them. The CDR3 totals 12 residues. Here the CDR3 DNA reads TGTGCCAGCAGCCCCCCTCGGACTGAAGCTTTCTTT. It is translated as CASSPPRTEAFF.

This clone was picked up one time. One end of the junction varies from germline; a read error may be responsible. V is TRBV5-8 and J is TRBJ1-2; 10 nucleotides line up with TRBD1. The germline CDR1 and CDR2 sequences are SGHTS and YDEGEE. The CDR3 has 15 amino acids. The CDR3 bases are TGTGCCAGCAGCTTGTCGGGACAGGGGAACTCTGGCTACACCTTC. This codes for CASSLSGQGNSGYTF. Full variable domain (rest looked up from reference TRBV5-8 and TRBJ1-2): EAGVTQSPTHLIKTRGQQATLRCSPISGHTSVYWYQQALGLGLQFLLWYDEGEERNRGNFPPRFSGRQFPNYSSELNVNALELEDSALYLCASSLSGQGNSGYTFGSGTRLTVV.

The V gene is TRBV27, the J gene TRBJ1-6, with TRBD1 identical over 8 bases. The junction had 5 bases not matched to a gene; V was cut back by 6 bases and J by 7 bases. Germline CDR1 MNHEY, CDR2 SMNVEV (reference sequence). The CDR3 is 14 amino acids. The CDR3 DNA sequence: TGTGCCAGCAGCGGACAGGGTGGGAATTCACCCCTCCACTTT. It specifies CASSGQGGNSPLHF.

The chain is built from TRBV7-9 and TRBJ1-1; D not certain. V lost 5 bases and J lost 7, with 14 bases in between. Germline CDR1 reads SEHNR; CDR2 reads FQNEAQ (reference sequence). This CDR3 comprises 13 residues. This CDR3 is CASSPTAVLEAFF. The CDR3 DNA reads as TGTGCCAGCAGCCCCACGGCGGTCCTTGAAGCTTTCTTT. The whole variable domain, remainder taken from reference TRBV7-9 and TRBJ1-1, is DTGVSQNPRHKITKRGQNVTFRCDPISEHNRLYWYRQTLGQGPEFLTYFQNEAQLEKSRLLSDRFSAERPKGSFSTLEIQRTEQGDSAMYLCASSPTAVLEAFFGQGTRLTVV.

The chain carries TRBV6-5 and TRBJ2-1; the D is unclear. CDR1 and CDR2 from the germline V gene are MNHEY and SVGAGI. This CDR3 has 12 residues. Trimming left V 6 bases short and J 6 bases short, with 9 bases between. The CDR3 sequence: CASSTAGNEQFF. CDR3 nucleotides: TGTGCCAGCAGCACCGCCGGCAATGAGCAGTTCTTC.

The chain links TRBV10-3 to TRBJ2-2, with 8 bases lining up with TRBD1. Germline lookup yields CDR1 ENHRY and CDR2 SYGVKD. Trimming at V came to 7 bases and at J to 4 bases, leaving 5 bases not matched to a gene. This CDR3 region has 14 residues. The CDR3 spells CAINQGAPTGELFF. The CDR3 DNA sequence: TGTGCCATCAACCAGGGGGCGCCCACCGGGGAGCTGTTTTTT.

This sequence joins TRBV19 and TRBJ2-7; no reliable D call. The V gene lost 5 bases and the J gene lost 6 bases, with 20 bases spanning the gap. The CDR3 is 15 residues long. Germline V gene sequence: CDR1 LNHDA, CDR2 SQIVND (reference sequence). The CDR3 coding sequence is TGTGCCAGTAGTGAATATGCGATATTGCCGGGCGAGCAGTACTTC. Translation: CASSEYAILPGEQYF.

The chain couples TRBV4-1 to TRBJ2-2; the D is unclear. The V and J ends lost 0 bases and 10 bases respectively, with 12 bases between them. CDR1 and CDR2 from the germline V gene are MGHRA and YSYEKL. This CDR3 has 14 amino acids. In DNA form, the CDR3 reads TGCGCCAGCAGCCAAGATTTGCAGGCTAAGGAGCTGTTTTTT. Translated: CASSQDLQAKELFF.

This chain joins TRBV4-2 and TRBJ2-7; TRBD2 matches 9 bases. The CDR3 is made up of 17 amino acids. V was pared by 2 bases and J by 4 bases, with 12 bases of the junction left unmatched. Germline V gene sequence: CDR1 LGHNA, CDR2 YNFKEQ. CDR3 coding DNA: TGTGCCAGCAGCCAACTCACCAAGCGGGGGGTAAAGTACGAGCAGTACTTC. Protein: CASSQLTKRGVKYEQYF.

The CDR3 is CASTTGYDTEAFF. For the CDR3, the DNA is TGTGCCAGCACGACAGGGTATGACACTGAAGCTTTCTTT. This chain uses TRBV2 with TRBJ1-1, with 7 positions matching TRBD1. The germline V gene encodes CDR1 SNHLY and CDR2 FYNNEI. The CDR3 runs 13 residues. With V trimmed by 7 bases and J by 3 bases, 5 bases remained unmatched.

The chain has TRBV30 and TRBJ2-1; D is unresolved. CDR3 length: 11 amino acids. V dropped 5 bases and J dropped 3 bases, with 5 bases sitting between them. Germline CDR1 and CDR2: GTSNPN and SVGIG (reference sequence). The CDR3 reads CAWSNYNEQFF. In nucleotides, the CDR3 is TGTGCCTGGTCAAACTACAATGAGCAGTTCTTC.